Following are 4 T cell receptor beta chains from one sample sequenced in a study of shared clonotypes between healthy human individuals. Sequencing was performed with immunoSEQ multiplex PCR; in TCRdb, only in-frame clones are kept and a portion is missing. Of approximately 1.9 million clones listed, just over 90% were seen once; the top ten hold under 2%. Terminally differentiated effector memory CD45RA+ cells were left out of the naive CD8 fraction, which was CD45RO-negative and positively selected for CCR7. The sequencing sample was made of naive CD8+ T cells from PBMCs. These receptors all stem from a man in his late teens or twenties in good health. Some clones in this sample may be carry-over from other donors' samples.

V gene TRBV5-5 combines with J gene TRBJ2-5; 11 nucleotides match TRBD2. After removal of 0 bases from V and 4 bases from J, the junction contained 5 bases not matched to a gene. The CDR3 is made up of 16 amino acids. Germline-derived CDR1 and CDR2 are SGHKS and YYEKEE (reference sequence). The CDR3 region is CASSLELAGVGETQYF. For the CDR3, the DNA is TGTGCCAGCAGCTTGGAACTAGCGGGAGTTGGAGAGACCCAGTACTTC.

J is TRBJ2-1 and V is TRBV28, with 9 positions matching TRBD2. CDR3 length equals 15 residues. The germline gives CDR1 MDHEN, CDR2 SYDVKM. V shed 2 bases, J shed 9 bases, and the junction held 8 bases outside the gene matches. CDR3 region: CASSLTAGGFSEQFF. As DNA, the CDR3 is TGTGCCAGCAGTTTAACGGCGGGAGGGTTCTCTGAGCAGTTCTTC.

The chain recombines TRBV9 with TRBJ2-1; unclear D gene. The V end was cut by 3 bases, the J end by 9 bases, with 10 bases between. This CDR3 has 12 amino acids. CDR1 is SGDLS and CDR2 is YYNGEE in the germline V gene. CDR3 nucleotide sequence: TGTGCCAGCAGCGCCACCCCGGGTGAGCAGTTCTTC. It is translated as CASSATPGEQFF.

The CDR3 DNA reads as TGTGCCACCCGGCGGCCGGACCCTAGCGGCTACGAGCAGTACTTC. Its translation is CATRRPDPSGYEQYF. The chain carries TRBV27 and TRBJ2-7, with TRBD2 identical over 7 bases. Trimming at V came to 10 bases and at J to 3 bases, leaving 15 bases not matched to a gene. Germline CDR1 is MNHEY and CDR2 is SMNVEV (reference sequence). The CDR3 loop spans 15 amino acids.